This TCR beta chain derives from a study of shared clonotypes between healthy human individuals. J lost 7 bases, V lost 6 bases, and 6 bases had no gene match. The germline V gene has CDR1 MNHNY and CDR2 SVGAGI (reference sequence). The CDR3 runs 14 residues. Memory CD4+ cells were the fraction left after CD45RA+ naive selection. Sequencing was performed with immunoSEQ multiplex PCR; in TCRdb, only in-frame clones are kept and a portion is missing. The sample gives over a million clones, 70% to 80% of which show up once; roughly 0.57% is in the top ten. The receptor was isolated from a man between 18 and 35 years old in good health. Some clones in this sample may be carry-over from other donors' samples. Sequenced sample: memory CD4+ T cells from PBMCs. Subset in this sample: CD45RA-negative fraction. V gene TRBV6-6 combines with J gene TRBJ1-2, with 12 bases matching TRBD1. The CDR3 spells CASRPGQGAFGYTF. The CDR3 region has the DNA TGTGCCAGCAGGCCGGGACAGGGGGCTTTTGGCTACACCTTC.